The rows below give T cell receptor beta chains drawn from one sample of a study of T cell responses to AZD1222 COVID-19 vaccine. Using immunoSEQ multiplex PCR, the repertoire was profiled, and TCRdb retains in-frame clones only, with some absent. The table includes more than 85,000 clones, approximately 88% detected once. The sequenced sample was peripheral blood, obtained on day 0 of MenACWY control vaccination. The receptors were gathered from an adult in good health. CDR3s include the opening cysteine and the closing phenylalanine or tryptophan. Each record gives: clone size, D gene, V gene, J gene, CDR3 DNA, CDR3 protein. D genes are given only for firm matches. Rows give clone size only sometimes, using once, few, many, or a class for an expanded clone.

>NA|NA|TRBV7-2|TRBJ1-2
TGTGCCAGCAGCTTAATATCCTGGGGGGCCCATAACTATGGCTACACCTTC
CASSLISWGAHNYGYTF
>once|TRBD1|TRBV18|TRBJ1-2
TGTGCCAGCTCACCACCAGGGGACAGGGACGGCTACACCTTC
CASSPPGDRDGYTF
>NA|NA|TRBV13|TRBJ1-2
TGTGCCAGCAGCATACAGGGTGGCTACACCTTC
CASSIQGGYTF
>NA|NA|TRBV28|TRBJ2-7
TGTGCCAGCAGTTCCGAGGGGGGGCCCTCCTACGAGCAGTACTTC
CASSSEGGPSYEQYF
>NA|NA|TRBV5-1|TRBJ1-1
TGCGCCAGCAGCTTGGGTCCAGGCATGAACACTGAAGCTTTCTTT
CASSLGPGMNTEAFF
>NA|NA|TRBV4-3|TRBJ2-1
TGCGCCAGCAGCCAAGAACTTAACAATGAGCAGTTCTTC
CASSQELNNEQFF
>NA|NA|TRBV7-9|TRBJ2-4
TGTGCCAGCAGCCTAGGCGGCCTAGCCAAAAACATTCAGTACTTC
CASSLGGLAKNIQYF
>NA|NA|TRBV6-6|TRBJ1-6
TGTGCCAGCTTAGGGGCGGGACGGCGGAATTCACCCCTCCACTTT
CASLGAGRRNSPLHF
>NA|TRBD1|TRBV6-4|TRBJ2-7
TGTGCCAGCAGTGCCCAGGGGGCAGTCGGGGAGCAGTACTTC
CASSAQGAVGEQYF
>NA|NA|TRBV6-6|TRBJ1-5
TGTGCCAGCAGCCCCGTGTTGGGTGGTTCTCAGCCCCAGCATTTT
CASSPVLGGSQPQHF
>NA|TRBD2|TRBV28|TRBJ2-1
TGTGCCAGCAGTTTAACCGGGAGGGGGAATGAGCAGTTCTTC
CASSLTGRGNEQFF
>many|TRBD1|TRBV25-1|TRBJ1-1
TGTGCCAGCAGTGGGACAGGGCGGGACACTGAAGCTTTCTTT
CASSGTGRDTEAFF
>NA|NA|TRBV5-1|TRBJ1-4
TGCGCCAGCAGCTCGACAGTAAATGAAAAACTGTTTTTT
CASSSTVNEKLFF
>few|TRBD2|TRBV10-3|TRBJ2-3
TGTGCCATCAGCGGACTAGCGGGAGTTACGGGTCCAGATACGCAGTATTTT
CAISGLAGVTGPDTQYF
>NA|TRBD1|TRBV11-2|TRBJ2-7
TGTGCCAGCAGCCCAGTAGGCCGTGGGACAGGGGTAGCCTACGAGCAGTACTTC
CASSPVGRGTGVAYEQYF